This T cell receptor (beta chain) was identified in a study of CD8 T cells in ankylosing spondylitis. There are a few counts of this clonotype. Its cognate antigen is unknown. Trimming took 5 bases from V and 1 from J, leaving 10 bases between them. CDR3 length equals 14 residues. Germline-derived CDR1 and CDR2 are LNHNV and YYDKDF (reference sequence). Study-level findings and limits: Disease-associated clones were CD8+ and fairly uncommon in peripheral blood. A motif in TCR beta, a set of roughly eight highly homologous variants, appeared characteristic of ankylosing spondylitis blood. Significant enrichment of disease-linked clones was reportedly seen in matched ankylosing spondylitis synovial fluid.

TCRdb called the 5' RACE reads again in MiXCR, with one record for every CDR3 protein. The sample records approximately 340,000 distinct CDR3 sequences, about 14% being singletons. The TCR originated in a male donor with ankylosing spondylitis or in good health (not recorded which). This chain links TRBV15 with TRBJ2-3, with D unresolved. The sample comprised blood, either unsorted or a sorted T cell fraction (not recorded which). The CDR3 nucleotides are TGTGCCACCAGCCCTCGGAAGCGCACAGATACGCAGTATTTT. It yields the protein CATSPRKRTDTQYF.